Sequencing of this TCR beta chain was carried out in a study of blood T cell repertoires in COVID-19. Profiled with immunoSEQ multiplex PCR; TCRdb holds only in-frame clones, not every one. The table includes roughly 270,000 clones, 65% to 90% detected once. The origin of this receptor is a man between 45 and 60 years old with active or convalescent COVID-19. Sequenced input: peripheral blood.

CDR3 loop: CASSLNPGQPGGYTF. The CDR3 DNA sequence: TGTGCCAGCAGCTTAAACCCTGGACAGCCCGGTGGCTACACCTTC. The chain combines TRBV7-2 with TRBJ1-2, with D possibly TRBD1 on 6 matching bases. CDR1 and CDR2 from the germline V gene are SGHTA and FQGNSA. V lost 2 bases, J lost 7 bases, and 17 bases lay in between. This CDR3 has 15 residues.